This TCR gamma chain was identified during a study of γδ T cells in repeated Plasmodium falciparum infection. Study information: Sampling occurred at baseline, pre-infection for selected infections, and 21 days post-infection. Notes on the study in general: Vdelta2-negative gammadelta repertoires appeared less diverse and less shared in Malian than Australian children. In Vdelta2-negative, largely Vdelta1+, gammadelta repertoires, repeated controlled infections appeared to drive clonal selection waves.

A note on this clone: Antigen unknown. This likely came from a read error, as a far larger clone is one base away. The DNA is left out, because the CDR3 cannot be placed on it with certainty; the CDR3 is given as TCRdb lists it.

Flow sorting of PBMC yielded separate Vgamma9/Vdelta2+ and Vdelta2-negative gammadelta T cell populations for bulk repertoire analysis. TCRdb ran CATT on the multiplex PCR reads. The profile covers roughly 13,000 gamma-chain clones, with about 1.5% appearing a single time and about 30% taken by the ten largest. The CDR3 is made up of 32 amino acids, end residues included. Germline V gene sequence: CDR1 EGSNGY, CDR2 YDSYNSKV. This TCR was recovered from a pool of human donors (malaria-infected and uninfected, not separated). Sequencing used gamma-delta T cells from blood. No J gene was called, and the V gene is TRGV2. The CDR3 region is CATWDGPIGIRNSLAVEQHWLSQVSIGRIQHF.